Listed below are T cell receptor beta chains from one sample, sequenced in a study of T cell responses to AZD1222 COVID-19 vaccine. Produced via immunoSEQ multiplex PCR; TCRdb's table is partial and in-frame only. Counted here are around 110,000 clones, just under 95% occurring once; the ten biggest clones make up approximately 3%. The material sequenced was peripheral blood, taken on day 0 of AZD1222 vaccination. All receptors derive from an adult in good health. Both conserved end residues are part of each CDR3. Fields, in order: D gene, V gene, CDR3 length, J gene, clone size, CDR3 DNA, CDR3 protein. A D gene is named only where the DNA matches it firmly. The size field is filled for only some rows; it gives once, few, many or a size class.

D: TRBD1
V: TRBV4-1
length: 16
J: TRBJ2-7
size: -
DNA: TGCGCCAGCAGCCGCATTGGGACAGGGCGTTCGTACGAGCAGTACTTC
CDR3: CASSRIGTGRSYEQYF

D: -
V: TRBV12-3/TRBV12-4
length: 13
J: TRBJ1-1
size: -
DNA: TGTGCCAGCAGAGAACAGGGCCTTGGGTGCGCTTTCTTT
CDR3: CASREQGLGCAFF

D: -
V: TRBV11-2
length: 14
J: TRBJ2-1
size: -
DNA: TGTGCCAGCAGCCAGCGGGACAGGTTCGATGAGCAGTTCTTC
CDR3: CASSQRDRFDEQFF

D: -
V: TRBV2
length: 12
J: TRBJ2-1
size: -
DNA: TGTGCCAGCACCCTAGGAGTGAGTGAGCAGTTCTTC
CDR3: CASTLGVSEQFF

D: TRBD2
V: TRBV7-3
length: 15
J: TRBJ2-3
size: -
DNA: TGTGCCAGCAGGCTAGCGGGAGGAAGTTCAGATACGCAGTATTTT
CDR3: CASRLAGGSSDTQYF

D: -
V: TRBV3-1/TRBV3-2
length: 17
J: TRBJ1-3
size: few
DNA: TGTGCCAGCAGCCAACAAGCATCAGCGGGGCCCGGAAACACCATATATTTT
CDR3: CASSQQASAGPGNTIYF

D: -
V: TRBV7-8
length: 18
J: TRBJ1-6
size: -
DNA: TGTGCCAGCAGCTCACTACTTATGGACCTCGGGTATAATTCACCCCTCCACTTT
CDR3: CASSSLLMDLGYNSPLHF

D: TRBD1
V: TRBV2
length: 17
J: TRBJ2-1
size: -
DNA: TGTGCCAACCGGGACAGGGGGTTTGTAACCTCCTACAATGAGCAGTTCTTC
CDR3: CANRDRGFVTSYNEQFF

D: -
V: TRBV5-1
length: 13
J: TRBJ1-1
size: -
DNA: TGCGCCAGCAGCTTGGGGGACTACACTGAAGCTTTCTTT
CDR3: CASSLGDYTEAFF

D: TRBD2
V: TRBV5-1
length: 17
J: TRBJ2-1
size: -
DNA: TGCGCCAGCAGCTTGCGCCTTTCTAGCGGGAGGGTAGATGAGCAGTTCTTC
CDR3: CASSLRLSSGRVDEQFF

D: TRBD1
V: TRBV3-1/TRBV3-2
length: 17
J: TRBJ2-3
size: -
DNA: TGTGCCAGCAGCCAACGCTCCGGGACAGGGGGAGCAGATACGCAGTATTTT
CDR3: CASSQRSGTGGADTQYF

D: -
V: TRBV7-3
length: 15
J: TRBJ2-5
size: -
DNA: TGTGCCAGCAGCTTACCCCAGGGGGGTGGAGAGACCCAGTACTTC
CDR3: CASSLPQGGGETQYF

D: -
V: TRBV7-9
length: 14
J: TRBJ1-6
size: -
DNA: TGTGCCAGCAGCTTGGCAGATAATAATTCACCCCTCCACTTT
CDR3: CASSLADNNSPLHF

D: -
V: TRBV4-2
length: 14
J: TRBJ2-1
size: -
DNA: TGTGCCAGCAGCCAACCAGGGTTCGACAATGAGCAGTTCTTC
CDR3: CASSQPGFDNEQFF

D: -
V: TRBV2
length: 12
J: TRBJ1-1
size: few
DNA: TGTGCCAGCCACGGTAAAGGGGCTGAAGCTTTCTTT
CDR3: CASHGKGAEAFF

D: TRBD1
V: TRBV10-3
length: 13
J: TRBJ2-7
size: -
DNA: TGTGCCATCTTGGGACAGCCCAACTACGAGCAGTACTTC
CDR3: CAILGQPNYEQYF

D: -
V: TRBV3-1/TRBV3-2
length: 15
J: TRBJ1-2
size: -
DNA: TGTGCCAGCAGCCACCACAGGACCTTTAGCTATGGCTACACCTTC
CDR3: CASSHHRTFSYGYTF

D: TRBD2
V: TRBV2
length: 17
J: TRBJ2-6
size: -
DNA: TGTGCCAGCAGTGACCAGCGGGGGACCTCTGGGGCCAACGTCCTGACTTTC
CDR3: CASSDQRGTSGANVLTF

D: -
V: TRBV18
length: 14
J: TRBJ1-2
size: -
DNA: TGTGCCAGCTCATCAAATATCGACCCCGTGGGCTACACCTTC
CDR3: CASSSNIDPVGYTF

D: -
V: TRBV3-1/TRBV3-2
length: 13
J: TRBJ2-7
size: once
DNA: TGTGCCAGCAGCCAGGGACTCTCCTACGAGCAGTACTTC
CDR3: CASSQGLSYEQYF

D: -
V: TRBV6-5
length: 16
J: TRBJ1-5
size: -
DNA: TGTGCCAGCAGTTACCCGGGACATCAGGACAATCAGCCCCAGCATTTT
CDR3: CASSYPGHQDNQPQHF

D: -
V: TRBV3-1/TRBV3-2
length: 15
J: TRBJ2-2
size: -
DNA: TGTGCCAGCAGCCCCCTCGGGGGGAACACCGGGGAGCTGTTTTTT
CDR3: CASSPLGGNTGELFF

D: -
V: TRBV3-1/TRBV3-2
length: 12
J: TRBJ2-7
size: -
DNA: TGTGCCAGCAGCGGGCTGGCGGACGAGCAGTACTTC
CDR3: CASSGLADEQYF

D: -
V: TRBV11-2
length: 16
J: TRBJ2-2
size: -
DNA: TGTGCCAGCAGCTTATGGGGGGTAGTAAAAACCGGGGAGCTGTTTTTT
CDR3: CASSLWGVVKTGELFF

D: TRBD2
V: TRBV6-5
length: 14
J: TRBJ2-1
size: -
DNA: TGTGCCAGCATACTAGCGGGAAACGCCAATGAGCAGTTCTTC
CDR3: CASILAGNANEQFF

D: -
V: TRBV5-1
length: 16
J: TRBJ2-3
size: -
DNA: TGCGCCAGCAGCCTAACTACCGGCAAATACACAGATACGCAGTATTTT
CDR3: CASSLTTGKYTDTQYF

D: -
V: TRBV28
length: 15
J: TRBJ2-1
size: -
DNA: TGTGCCAGCAGTTTATTAGGCGGGATTATAAATGAGCAGTTCTTC
CDR3: CASSLLGGIINEQFF

D: -
V: TRBV27
length: 17
J: TRBJ2-3
size: once
DNA: TGTGCCAGCAGTTTAACAAGGTGGGCTACTGGGACAGATACGCAGTATTTT
CDR3: CASSLTRWATGTDTQYF

D: -
V: TRBV4-1
length: 17
J: TRBJ2-2
size: once
DNA: TGCGCCAGCAGCCAAGAATCGAGGACTATGGGGACCGGGGAGCTGTTTTTT
CDR3: CASSQESRTMGTGELFF

D: -
V: TRBV10-1
length: 13
J: TRBJ2-1
size: -
DNA: TGCGCCAGCAGTGGGGGACCTGCCGATGAGCAGTTCTTC
CDR3: CASSGGPADEQFF

D: -
V: TRBV18
length: 12
J: TRBJ1-6
size: few
DNA: TGTGCCAGCTCACCGGGTGTTTCACCCCTCCACTTT
CDR3: CASSPGVSPLHF

D: -
V: TRBV27
length: 13
J: TRBJ2-7
size: -
DNA: TGTGCCAGCAGTTTGGGTCCGCTCTACGAGCAGTACTTC
CDR3: CASSLGPLYEQYF

D: -
V: TRBV11-2
length: 13
J: TRBJ2-5
size: -
DNA: TGTGCCAGCAGCTTAGGGGTTCGAGAGACCCAGTACTTC
CDR3: CASSLGVRETQYF

D: TRBD2
V: TRBV4-2
length: 17
J: TRBJ2-7
size: -
DNA: TGTGCCAGCAGCCAGGACTATTCCGGGACTAGCGGCTACGAGCAGTACTTC
CDR3: CASSQDYSGTSGYEQYF

D: -
V: TRBV20-1
length: 16
J: TRBJ1-2
size: -
DNA: TGCAGTGCTAGTCACTTGGGGGGGGCCTTGGACTATGGCTACACCTTC
CDR3: CSASHLGGALDYGYTF

D: -
V: TRBV6-5
length: 13
J: TRBJ1-5
size: -
DNA: TGTGCCAGCAGGTACACGCTTAATCAGCCCCAGCATTTT
CDR3: CASRYTLNQPQHF

D: -
V: TRBV28
length: 13
J: TRBJ2-5
size: -
DNA: TGTGCCAGCCGCCACGGCGAGGGGGAGACCCAGTACTTC
CDR3: CASRHGEGETQYF

D: -
V: TRBV18
length: 15
J: TRBJ1-3
size: -
DNA: TGTGCCAGCTCAGAGCGATATAGTCCTGGAAACACCATATATTTT
CDR3: CASSERYSPGNTIYF

D: -
V: TRBV3-1/TRBV3-2
length: 16
J: TRBJ2-1
size: -
DNA: TGTGCCAGCAGCTCAAGGACGGGGGCCAGCTACAATGAGCAGTTCTTC
CDR3: CASSSRTGASYNEQFF

D: TRBD2
V: TRBV28
length: 16
J: TRBJ2-3
size: -
DNA: TGTGCCAGCAGTTTCGACGGGACTAGCGGCACAGATACGCAGTATTTT
CDR3: CASSFDGTSGTDTQYF

D: TRBD2
V: TRBV10-3
length: 14
J: TRBJ2-7
size: -
DNA: TGTGCCATCAGAGGGACTAGCGGAACCTACGAGCAGTACTTC
CDR3: CAIRGTSGTYEQYF

D: -
V: TRBV27
length: 13
J: TRBJ2-2
size: -
DNA: TGTGCCACGGTGGGCAAGTACACCGGGGAGCTGTTTTTT
CDR3: CATVGKYTGELFF

D: TRBD2
V: TRBV3-1/TRBV3-2
length: 19
J: TRBJ2-4
size: -
DNA: TGTGCCAGCAGCCAAGCCACGCCCCGGGACTACAAAGCCAAAAACATTCAGTACTTC
CDR3: CASSQATPRDYKAKNIQYF

D: TRBD2
V: TRBV15
length: 14
J: TRBJ2-7
size: -
DNA: TGTGCCACCAGCAGGACTAGCCTCTCTAACGAGCAGTACTTC
CDR3: CATSRTSLSNEQYF

D: -
V: TRBV7-9
length: 17
J: TRBJ2-3
size: -
DNA: TGTGCCAGCAGCTTATTGCGAGGTAAACTTAGCACAGATACGCAGTATTTT
CDR3: CASSLLRGKLSTDTQYF

D: -
V: TRBV5-4
length: 13
J: TRBJ2-3
size: -
DNA: TGTGCCAGCAGCTTAAAGGGCGCAGATACGCAGTATTTT
CDR3: CASSLKGADTQYF